Each of the 32 T cell receptor beta chains below was sequenced from the same sample in a study of T cells expressing NK-cell markers. TCRdb reprocessed the 5' RACE reads; each CDR3 protein has one entry and no DNA is given. The listing contains a few hundred thousand distinct CDR3 sequences. The sequencing input was blood T cells: a sorted CD56 or NKG2C T cell subset, CD4+ or CD8+ T cells, or bulk PBMC T cells (not recorded which). The receptors stem from a man between 18 and 69 years old in good health.

Here the CDR3 reads CASTRTGAEQYF. The rearrangement uses TRBV10-2 and TRBJ2-7; TCRdb returns TRBD1, unconfirmable since there is no DNA. The CDR3 spans 12 residues. CDR1 and CDR2 (germline): WSHSY, SAAADI.

The chain uses TRBV29-1 and TRBJ2-1; no DNA is available, so the TRBD2 call from TCRdb remains unchecked. The length of the CDR3 is 18 residues. The V gene's germline CDR1 is SQVTM and CDR2 ANQGSEA. Here the CDR3 reads CSVVSSHVGGPWANEQFF.

The chain recombines TRBV30 with TRBJ2-5. Germline CDR1 and CDR2: GTSNPN and SVGIG (reference sequence). The CDR3 is 13 residues long. The CDR3 region is CAWSVHGKETQYF.

The rearrangement links TRBV5-1 to TRBJ2-3; the TRBD1 assignment by TCRdb is unverifiable without DNA. Per germline, CDR1 SGHRS and CDR2 YFSETQ. The CDR3 contains 14 residues. CDR3 residues: CARGSRQGEDTQYF. Full variable domain (missing parts from reference TRBV5-1 and TRBJ2-3): KAGVTQTPRYLIKTRGQQVTLSCSPISGHRSVSWYQQTPGQGLQFLFEYFSETQRNKGNFPGRFSGRQFSNSRSEMNVSTLELGDSALYLCARGSRQGEDTQYFGPGTRLTVL.

The chain joins TRBV4-2 to TRBJ1-4. The V gene's germline CDR1 is LGHNA and CDR2 YNFKEQ. CDR3 size: 16 residues. This CDR3 is CASSQAGTRSNEKLFF.

This chain joins TRBV20-1 and TRBJ1-5; TCRdb names TRBD1, which stays unverified in the absence of DNA. The CDR3 covers 21 residues. Germline V gene data show CDR1 as DFQATT and CDR2 as SNEGSKA (reference sequence). The CDR3 region is CSARDLGQPDFINPSNQPQHF.

The chain links TRBV12-3 or TRBV12-4 to TRBJ1-5; TCRdb reports TRBD1, a call that lacks DNA to check it against. This CDR3 region has 16 residues. This CDR3 is CASSFSRTASNQPQHF.

This rearrangement joins TRBV10-1 to TRBJ1-1; TCRdb proposes TRBD1, but this gene call is untestable without DNA. Germline loops: CDR1 WNHNN, CDR2 SYGVQD (reference sequence). The length of the CDR3 is 17 residues. The CDR3 spells CASSALKVGGRYTEAFF.

The chain has TRBV7-9 and TRBJ2-5; TCRdb returns TRBD1, unconfirmable since there is no DNA. The germline gives CDR1 SEHNR, CDR2 FQNEAQ (reference sequence). This CDR3 region has 15 residues. CDR3 sequence reads: CASRSTGTDHGTQYF.

CDR3 region: CASSPALGELFF. The V gene is TRBV6-5, the J gene TRBJ2-2; the TRBD2 assignment by TCRdb is unverifiable without DNA. The CDR3 sequence is 12 residues long. Germline CDR1 reads MNHEY; CDR2 reads SVGAGI.

This chain links TRBV9 with TRBJ1-3; as DNA is missing, the TRBD1 call by TCRdb cannot be tested. This CDR3 is 16 amino acids long. Looked up from germline, CDR1 is SGDLS and CDR2 is YYNGEE. The CDR3 is CASSPWTGSSGNTIYF.

The chain recombines TRBV20-1 with TRBJ2-3; as DNA is missing, the TRBD1 call by TCRdb cannot be tested. This CDR3 has 17 amino acids. Germline-derived CDR1 and CDR2 are DFQATT and SNEGSKA (reference sequence). The CDR3 is CSAPGGGRPSSTDTQYF.

The V call is TRBV5-1, the J call TRBJ1-1; TCRdb selects TRBD1, and the lack of DNA leaves this call unchecked. This CDR3 contains 15 residues. Germline V lookup: CDR1 SGHRS, CDR2 YFSETQ. The chain's CDR3 is CASSPRWTGRTEAFF.

The chain links TRBV7-3 to TRBJ2-3; TCRdb gives TRBD2 as the D gene, but with no DNA this cannot be confirmed. The germline V gene has CDR1 SGHTA and CDR2 FQGTGA. The CDR3 loop spans 16 amino acids. CDR3: CASSSDSGGASDTQYF.

The rearrangement links TRBV7-2 to TRBJ2-7; TCRdb proposes TRBD1, but this gene call is untestable without DNA. The length of the CDR3 is 15 residues. CDR1 SGHTA and CDR2 FQGNSA come from the germline V gene. CDR3 amino acids: CASSSPGTGWHEQYF.

The rearrangement uses TRBV28 and TRBJ2-1; the TCRdb call, TRBD2, lacks DNA for checking. The CDR3 loop spans 15 amino acids. Germline lookup yields CDR1 MDHEN and CDR2 SYDVKM. CDR3 protein: CASSLLWRGGNEQFF.

The chain links TRBV6-2 or TRBV6-3 to TRBJ2-4; the TRBD1 assignment by TCRdb is unverifiable without DNA. The germline CDR1 and CDR2 sequences are MNHEY and SVGEGT. There are 19 residues in the CDR3. The CDR3 sequence is CASSSPLVTGKGKKNIQYF.

The chain has TRBV11-1 and TRBJ1-1; checking the TCRdb D call of TRBD1 is not possible without DNA. The CDR3 spans 14 residues. Looked up from germline, CDR1 is SGHAT and CDR2 is FQDESV (reference sequence). The CDR3 region is CASSLAMGRTEAFF. Full variable domain (remainder filled in from reference TRBV11-1 and TRBJ1-1): EAEVAQSPRYKITEKSQAVAFWCDPISGHATLYWYRQILGQGPELLVQFQDESVVDDSQLPKDRFSAERLKGVDSTLKIQPAELGDSAMYLCASSLAMGRTEAFFGQGTRLTVV.

The rearrangement uses TRBV12-3 or TRBV12-4 and TRBJ2-5; TCRdb outputs TRBD2, but without DNA this stays unchecked. This CDR3 has 13 amino acids. CDR3 region: CASSWTRPGAQYF.

The V call is TRBV4-1, the J call TRBJ2-5; TCRdb proposes TRBD2, but this gene call is untestable without DNA. Germline V gene data show CDR1 as MGHRA and CDR2 as YSYEKL. The CDR3 sequence is 16 residues long. This chain's CDR3 is CASSQDEGGGQETQYF.

The V call is TRBV6-1, the J call TRBJ2-3; TCRdb names TRBD1, which stays unverified in the absence of DNA. This CDR3 has 16 residues. From germline, CDR1 is MNHNS and CDR2 SASEGT. CDR3 amino acids: CASSPTGGTWTDTQYF.

The V gene is TRBV5-1, the J gene TRBJ1-4; TCRdb's D gene call, TRBD1, goes unchecked for lack of DNA. In germline, CDR1 is SGHRS, CDR2 YFSETQ. This CDR3 is built from 14 residues. The chain's CDR3 is CASSLRTDRGKLFF.

The chain links TRBV4-1 to TRBJ1-1. Looked up from germline, CDR1 is MGHRA and CDR2 is YSYEKL. The CDR3 is 16 residues long. The CDR3 sequence: CASSRAAGRMNTEAFF.

The V and J genes are TRBV5-1 and TRBJ2-7; checking the TCRdb D call of TRBD1 is not possible without DNA. CDR3 size: 17 residues. Germline V gene sequence: CDR1 SGHRS, CDR2 YFSETQ. The CDR3 sequence is CASSFRTASQGSYEQYF. Complete variable domain (other parts from reference TRBV5-1 and TRBJ2-7): KAGVTQTPRYLIKTRGQQVTLSCSPISGHRSVSWYQQTPGQGLQFLFEYFSETQRNKGNFPGRFSGRQFSNSRSEMNVSTLELGDSALYLCASSFRTASQGSYEQYFGPGTRLTVT.

V and J are TRBV20-1 and TRBJ1-3. Germline V CDR1 and CDR2: DFQATT, SNEGSKA (reference sequence). This CDR3 is 14 amino acids long. CDR3 residues: CSARSGGSGNTIYF.

The V call is TRBV12-3 or TRBV12-4, the J call TRBJ2-3; TCRdb's D gene call, TRBD2, goes unchecked for lack of DNA. The CDR3 loop spans 15 amino acids. The CDR3 region is CASSFSGGAVDTQYF.

The V call is TRBV5-1, the J call TRBJ2-1; TCRdb names TRBD2, which stays unverified in the absence of DNA. Germline V gives CDR1 SGHRS, CDR2 YFSETQ. The CDR3 loop spans 14 amino acids. CDR3 protein: CASSLDPIYNEQFF.

By frequency, this clonotype registers medium-sized. V and J are TRBV12-3 or TRBV12-4 and TRBJ2-1. This CDR3 has 16 residues. The CDR3 here is CASSLRLAGSYNEQFF.

The chain couples TRBV30 to TRBJ2-7; the D gene TCRdb calls, TRBD1, cannot be checked with no DNA. The CDR3 runs to 14 residues. CDR1 is GTSNPN, CDR2 SVGIG, per germline (reference sequence). Here the CDR3 reads CAWSVRQGNYEQYF.

This sequence joins TRBV5-4 and TRBJ2-3. CDR3 length: 15 amino acids. Germline V gene data show CDR1 as SGHNT and CDR2 as YYREEE (reference sequence). The CDR3 reads CASRPLGLDTDTQYF.

The chain uses TRBV12-3 or TRBV12-4 and TRBJ2-5; TCRdb indicates TRBD1, and absent DNA this call remains unverified. CDR3 length: 15 amino acids. The CDR3 sequence: CASSLSGGAWETQYF.

V gene TRBV6-2 or TRBV6-3 combines with J gene TRBJ1-2; TCRdb's D call of TRBD1 is untestable without DNA. The length of the CDR3 is 14 residues. Germline values: CDR1 MNHEY, CDR2 SVGEGT. This CDR3 reads CASSAGTGVYGYTF.